Sequencing of this T cell receptor (beta chain) was carried out in a study of neurological immune-mediated disorders. This clonotype was detected ten times or more. Its antigen is unidentified. CD4+ or CD8+ T cells, around 940,000 per library, were used for sorted libraries. Synthesis of cDNA used 5'RACE (with 10-nucleotide random UMIs). TCRdb recomputed calls from the 5' RACE reads with MiXCR, one row per CDR3 protein. The top ten hold roughly 29% of the sample, which has approximately 30,000 distinct CDR3 sequences, around 25% seen once. The CDR3 extends over 14 amino acids. V lost 1 base to trimming and J lost 2 bases, with 6 bases between them. Germline CDR1 SGHVS, CDR2 FQNEAQ. Findings and caveats of the study: The greatest TCR clonal expansion occurred in HTLV-1-associated myelopathy and the least in multiple sclerosis, which fell below healthy controls. None of the CDR3 amino acid sequences of expanded clones recurred across subjects, suggesting private repertoires in all groups.

This TCR came from a man aged 45-65 years with HTLV-1-associated myelopathy (HAM/TSP). Sequenced material: CD4+ T cells from blood. The genes are TRBV7-8 and TRBJ1-3, with D unclear. DNA for the CDR3: TGTGCCAGCAGCTTAGGGACGACTGGAAACACCATATATTTT. This translates into CASSLGTTGNTIYF.